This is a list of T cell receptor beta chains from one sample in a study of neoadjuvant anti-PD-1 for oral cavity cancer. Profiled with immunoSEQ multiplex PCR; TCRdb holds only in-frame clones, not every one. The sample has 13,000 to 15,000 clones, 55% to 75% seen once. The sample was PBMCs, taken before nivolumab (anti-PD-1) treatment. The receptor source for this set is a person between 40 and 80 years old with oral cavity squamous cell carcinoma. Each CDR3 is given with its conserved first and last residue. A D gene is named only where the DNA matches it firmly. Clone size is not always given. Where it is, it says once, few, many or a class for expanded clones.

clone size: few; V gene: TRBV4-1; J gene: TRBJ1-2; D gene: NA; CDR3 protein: CASSHLHGYTF; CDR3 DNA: TGCGCCAGCAGCCACTTACATGGCTACACCTTC
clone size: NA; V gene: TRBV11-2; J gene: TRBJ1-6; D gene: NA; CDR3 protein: CASSLYSPLHF; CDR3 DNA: TGTGCCAGCAGCCTCTATTCACCCCTCCACTTT
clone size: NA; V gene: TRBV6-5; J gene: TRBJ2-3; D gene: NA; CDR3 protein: CASSSRLSPTDTQYF; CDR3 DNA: TGTGCCAGCAGTTCCCGGCTCTCACCCACAGATACGCAGTATTTT
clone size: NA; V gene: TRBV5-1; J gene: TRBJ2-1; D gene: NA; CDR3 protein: CASSLLDRSYNEQFF; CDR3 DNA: TGCGCCAGCAGCTTACTAGATAGGTCCTACAATGAGCAGTTCTTC
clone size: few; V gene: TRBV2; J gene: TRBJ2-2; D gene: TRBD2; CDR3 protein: CASRAASGSVGELFF; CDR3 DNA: TGTGCCAGCCGGGCGGCTAGCGGGAGTGTCGGGGAGCTGTTTTTT
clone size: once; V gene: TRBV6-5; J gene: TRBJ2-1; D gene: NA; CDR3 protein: CASRGSSYNEQFF; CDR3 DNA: TGTGCCAGTAGGGGTAGCTCCTACAATGAGCAGTTCTTC
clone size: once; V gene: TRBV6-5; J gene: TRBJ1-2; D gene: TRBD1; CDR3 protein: CASRWTGGSYGYTF; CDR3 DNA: TGTGCCAGCAGGTGGACAGGGGGCTCGTATGGCTACACCTTC
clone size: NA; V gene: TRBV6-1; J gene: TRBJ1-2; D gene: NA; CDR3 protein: CASSEPRDGYGYTF; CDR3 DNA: TGTGCCAGCAGTGAGCCCAGGGACGGCTATGGCTACACCTTC
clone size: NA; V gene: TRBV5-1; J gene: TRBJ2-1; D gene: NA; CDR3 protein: CASSLVVRYNEQFF; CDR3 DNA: TGCGCCAGCAGCTTGGTGGTCAGATACAATGAGCAGTTCTTC
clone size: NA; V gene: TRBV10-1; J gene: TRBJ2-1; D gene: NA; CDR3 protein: CASSETGATYNEQFF; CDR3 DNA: TGCGCCAGCAGTGAGACGGGAGCGACCTACAATGAGCAGTTCTTC
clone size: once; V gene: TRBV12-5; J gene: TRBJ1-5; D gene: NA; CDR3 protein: CASGLQTTGGGYSQPQHF; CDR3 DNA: TGTGCTAGTGGTTTACAAACTACAGGCGGGGGCTATAGTCAGCCCCAGCATTTT
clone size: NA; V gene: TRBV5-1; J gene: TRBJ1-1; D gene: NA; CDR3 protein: CASSLGQLGTEAFF; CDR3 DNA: TGCGCCAGCAGCTTGGGACAACTCGGCACTGAAGCTTTCTTT
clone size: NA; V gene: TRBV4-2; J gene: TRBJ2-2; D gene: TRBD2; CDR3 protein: CASSQGTLFGVAGSYTGELFF; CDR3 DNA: TGTGCCAGCAGCCAAGGAACCCTTTTTGGGGTAGCGGGTTCGTACACCGGGGAGCTGTTTTTT
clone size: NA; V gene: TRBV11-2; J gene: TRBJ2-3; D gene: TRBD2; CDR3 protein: CASSSGLAGSRSDTQYF; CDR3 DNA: TGTGCCAGCAGCTCGGGACTAGCGGGATCAAGGTCAGATACGCAGTATTTT
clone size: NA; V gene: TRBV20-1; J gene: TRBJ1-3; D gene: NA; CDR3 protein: CSAKGNTIYF; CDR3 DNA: TGCAGTGCTAAGGGAAACACCATATATTTT
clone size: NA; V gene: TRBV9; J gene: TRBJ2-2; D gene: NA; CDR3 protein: CASSQGRRGASTGELFF; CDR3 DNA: TGTGCCAGCAGCCAAGGGAGAAGGGGGGCGAGCACCGGGGAGCTGTTTTTT
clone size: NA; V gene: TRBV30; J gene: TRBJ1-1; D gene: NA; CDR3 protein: CAWNRLGNTEAFF; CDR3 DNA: TGTGCCTGGAATAGATTGGGGAACACTGAAGCTTTCTTT
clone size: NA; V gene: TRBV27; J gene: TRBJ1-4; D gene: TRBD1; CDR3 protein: CASSPGTGVEKLFF; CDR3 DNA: TGTGCCAGCAGTCCCGGGACAGGGGTAGAAAAACTGTTTTTT
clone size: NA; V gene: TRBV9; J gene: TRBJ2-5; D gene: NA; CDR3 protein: CASSVGRAGETQYF; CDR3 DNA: TGTGCCAGCAGCGTAGGGAGGGCCGGAGAGACCCAGTACTTC
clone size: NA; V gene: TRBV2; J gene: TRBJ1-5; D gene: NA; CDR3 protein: CASSGLYTGSDQPQHF; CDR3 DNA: TGTGCCAGCAGCGGACTCTATACAGGGTCCGATCAGCCCCAGCATTTT
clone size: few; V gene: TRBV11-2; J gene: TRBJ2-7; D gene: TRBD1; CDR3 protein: CASSLKPRDRDYEQYF; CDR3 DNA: TGTGCCAGCAGCTTAAAACCGCGGGACAGGGACTACGAGCAGTACTTC
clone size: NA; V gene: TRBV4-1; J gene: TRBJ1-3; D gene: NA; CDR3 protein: CASSQDLDSRHAGNTIYF; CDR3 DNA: TGCGCCAGCAGCCAAGATCTAGACAGCAGGCACGCGGGAAACACCATATATTTT
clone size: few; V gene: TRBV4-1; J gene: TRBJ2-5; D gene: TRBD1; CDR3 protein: CASSQDYKTGDETQYF; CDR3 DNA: TGCGCCAGCAGCCAAGACTATAAAACAGGGGACGAGACCCAGTACTTC
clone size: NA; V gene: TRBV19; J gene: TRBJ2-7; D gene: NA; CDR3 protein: CASSYNRDGEQYF; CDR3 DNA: TGTGCCAGTAGTTATAATAGGGACGGCGAGCAGTACTTC
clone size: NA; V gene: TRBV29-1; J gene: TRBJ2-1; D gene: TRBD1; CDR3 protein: CSVEDGTVGNEQFF; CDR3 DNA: TGCAGCGTTGAAGATGGGACAGTGGGGAATGAGCAGTTCTTC
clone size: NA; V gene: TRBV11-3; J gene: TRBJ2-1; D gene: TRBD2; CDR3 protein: CASSLDLGEGQFF; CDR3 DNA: TGTGCCAGCAGCTTAGATCTCGGGGAGGGGCAGTTCTTC
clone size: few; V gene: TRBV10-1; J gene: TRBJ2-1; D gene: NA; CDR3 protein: CASSEQGYEQFF; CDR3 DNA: TGCGCCAGCAGTGAGCAGGGCTATGAGCAGTTCTTC
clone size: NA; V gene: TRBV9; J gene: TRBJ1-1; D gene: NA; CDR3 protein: CASSAVGAYTEAFF; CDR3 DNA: TGTGCCAGCAGCGCCGTAGGGGCGTACACTGAAGCTTTCTTT
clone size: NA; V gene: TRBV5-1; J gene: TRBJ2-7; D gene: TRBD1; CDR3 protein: CASSLAPGQNYEQYF; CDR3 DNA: TGCGCCAGCAGCTTGGCTCCGGGACAGAACTACGAGCAGTACTTC
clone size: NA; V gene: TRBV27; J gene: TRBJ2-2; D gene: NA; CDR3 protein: CASSPAWSGELFF; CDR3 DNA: TGTGCCAGCAGTCCGGCCTGGAGCGGGGAGCTGTTTTTT
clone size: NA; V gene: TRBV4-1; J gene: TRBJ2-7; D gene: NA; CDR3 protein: CASSQAGTVEQYF; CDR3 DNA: TGCGCCAGCAGCCAAGCGGGAACCGTCGAGCAGTACTTC
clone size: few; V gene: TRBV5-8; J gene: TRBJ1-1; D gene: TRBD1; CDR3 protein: CASSPYRGQGTEAFF; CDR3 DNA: TGTGCCAGCAGCCCGTACAGGGGGCAAGGCACTGAAGCTTTCTTT
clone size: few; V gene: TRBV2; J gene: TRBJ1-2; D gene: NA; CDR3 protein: CASTLNRQGYTF; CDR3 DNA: TGTGCCAGCACGTTAAACCGACAGGGCTACACCTTC
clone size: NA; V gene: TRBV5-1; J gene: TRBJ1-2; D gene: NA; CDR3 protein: CASSLAEGGSGYTF; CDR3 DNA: TGCGCCAGCAGCTTGGCGGAGGGGGGGTCTGGCTACACCTTC
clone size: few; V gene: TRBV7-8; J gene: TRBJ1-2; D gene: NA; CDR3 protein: CASSLGLGEGYTF; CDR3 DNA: TGTGCCAGCAGCTTAGGCCTCGGGGAAGGCTACACCTTC
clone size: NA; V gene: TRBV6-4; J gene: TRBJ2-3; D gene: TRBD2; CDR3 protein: CASSEGGGEADTQYF; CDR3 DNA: TGTGCCAGCAGTGAAGGCGGGGGGGAAGCGGATACGCAGTATTTT
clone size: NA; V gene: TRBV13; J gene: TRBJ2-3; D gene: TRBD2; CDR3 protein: CASRLAAGGVPSTDTQYF; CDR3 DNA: TGTGCCAGCAGATTAGCAGCGGGAGGGGTTCCTAGCACAGATACGCAGTATTTT
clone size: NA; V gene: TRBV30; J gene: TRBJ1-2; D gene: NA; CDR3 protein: CAWSADPRSYGYTF; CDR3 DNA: TGTGCCTGGAGTGCGGACCCCCGGAGCTATGGCTACACCTTC
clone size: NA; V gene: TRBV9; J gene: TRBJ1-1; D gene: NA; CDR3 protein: CASSPGTYMNTEAFF; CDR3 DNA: TGTGCCAGCAGCCCCGGGACGTACATGAACACTGAAGCTTTCTTT
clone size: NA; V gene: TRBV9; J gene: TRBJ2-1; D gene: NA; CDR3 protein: CASSSEGQSSYNEQFF; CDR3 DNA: TGTGCCAGCAGCTCCGAGGGTCAGAGCTCCTACAATGAGCAGTTCTTC
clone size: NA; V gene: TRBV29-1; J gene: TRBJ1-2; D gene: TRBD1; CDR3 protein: CSAAVGGTPGYTF; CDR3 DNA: TGCAGCGCCGCCGTAGGGGGCACCCCTGGCTACACCTTC
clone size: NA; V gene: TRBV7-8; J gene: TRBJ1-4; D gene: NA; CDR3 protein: CASSLEVDIGLTDEKLFF; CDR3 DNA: TGTGCCAGCAGCTTAGAAGTGGATATTGGACTCACGGATGAAAAACTGTTTTTT
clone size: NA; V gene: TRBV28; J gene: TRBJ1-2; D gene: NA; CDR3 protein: CASRRGGNYGYTF; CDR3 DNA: TGTGCCAGCAGGAGGGGGGGAAACTATGGCTACACCTTC
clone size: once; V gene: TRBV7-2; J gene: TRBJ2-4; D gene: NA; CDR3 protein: CASSLSPGPHNIQYF; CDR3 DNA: TGTGCCAGCAGCTTAAGTCCAGGACCCCATAACATTCAGTACTTC
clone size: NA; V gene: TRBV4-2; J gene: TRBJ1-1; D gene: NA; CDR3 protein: CASSQVGGLTEAFF; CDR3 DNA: TGTGCCAGCAGCCAAGTGGGGGGGCTCACTGAAGCTTTCTTT
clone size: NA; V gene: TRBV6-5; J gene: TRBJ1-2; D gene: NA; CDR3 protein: CASSSLGTASNYGYTF; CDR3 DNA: TGTGCCAGCAGTTCGTTGGGTACAGCTTCGAACTATGGCTACACCTTC
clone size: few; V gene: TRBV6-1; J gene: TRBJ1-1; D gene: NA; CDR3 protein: CASSRGDRYTEAFF; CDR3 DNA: TGTGCCAGCAGCCGAGGGGACCGATACACTGAAGCTTTCTTT